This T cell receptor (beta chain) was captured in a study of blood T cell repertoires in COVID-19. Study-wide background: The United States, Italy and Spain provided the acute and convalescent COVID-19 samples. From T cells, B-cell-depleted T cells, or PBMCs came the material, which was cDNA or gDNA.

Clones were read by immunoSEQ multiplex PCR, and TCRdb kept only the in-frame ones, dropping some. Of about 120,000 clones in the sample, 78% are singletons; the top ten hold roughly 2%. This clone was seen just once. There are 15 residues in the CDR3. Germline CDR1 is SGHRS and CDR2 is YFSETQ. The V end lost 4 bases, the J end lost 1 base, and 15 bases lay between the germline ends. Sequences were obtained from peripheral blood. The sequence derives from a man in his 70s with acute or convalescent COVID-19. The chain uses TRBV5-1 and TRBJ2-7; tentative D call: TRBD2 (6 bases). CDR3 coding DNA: TGCGCCAGCAGCGTAACGGGACTGAAGTCCTACGAGCAGTACTTC. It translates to CASSVTGLKSYEQYF.